One sample yielded the 5 T cell receptor beta chains listed below, sequenced in a study of shared clonotypes between healthy human individuals. Profiling relied on immunoSEQ multiplex PCR, and the TCRdb table lists in-frame clones only, not all of them. This sample has over a million clones; around three quarters occur once, and the top ten carry about 0.52%. The sample consisted of memory CD4+ T cells from PBMCs. As to subset: CD45RA-negative fraction. These receptors all come from a young man in good health. Some clones in this sample may be carry-over from other donors' samples.

The chain is built from TRBV6-1 and TRBJ2-3; D is perhaps TRBD2 (6 bases). Germline-derived CDR1 and CDR2 are MNHNS and SASEGT. Deletions cut 4 bases from V and 0 bases from J, with 14 bases between. This CDR3 has 16 amino acids. CDR3 in DNA: TGTGCCAGCAGTGGGACGCTAGGGACTAGCACAGATACGCAGTATTTT. This translates into CASSGTLGTSTDTQYF.

The CDR3, as DNA: TGCGCCAGCAGCTTGACCGGGACTCATCTCAGCCCCAAGTTCTTC. This codes for CASSLTGTHLSPKFF. The V gene is TRBV5-1, the J gene TRBJ2-1; a possible D gene is TRBD2 (6 bases). V was pared by 1 base and J by 14 bases, with 22 bases between. The CDR3 is made up of 15 amino acids. Germline V gene lookup returns CDR1 SGHRS and CDR2 YFSETQ.

V usage is TRBV7-9 and J usage is TRBJ2-5, with a tentative D call TRBD1 (5 bases). The CDR3 is 13 amino acids. Trimming took off 2 bases at V and 11 bases at J, with 15 bases between the two ends. Germline CDR1 SEHNR, CDR2 FQNEAQ (reference sequence). CDR3 nucleotides: TGTGCCAGCAGCTTACCCACAGGCCCGAGGCAGTACTTC. Amino acids: CASSLPTGPRQYF.

The rearrangement joins TRBV27 to TRBJ2-1; TRBD2 matches 7 bases. The germline V gene encodes CDR1 MNHEY and CDR2 SMNVEV (reference sequence). The CDR3 runs to 15 residues. J gave up 7 bases and V 5 bases, and 11 bases lay outside the gene matches. CDR3: CASSKGLPPNNEQFF. CDR3 sequence (DNA): TGTGCCAGCAGTAAGGGACTACCCCCTAATAATGAGCAGTTCTTC.

This chain joins TRBV2 and TRBJ1-5, with D possibly being TRBD1 (5 bases). Germline loops: CDR1 SNHLY, CDR2 FYNNEI. V gave up 7 bases and J gave up 4 bases, with 17 bases separating them. CDR3 length: 15 residues. CDR3: CASTFGQGANQPQHF. The DNA for the CDR3 is TGTGCCAGCACGTTCGGGCAGGGCGCAAATCAGCCCCAGCATTTT. Supplemented by reference TRBV2 and TRBJ1-5, the full variable domain reads EPEVTQTPSHQVTQMGQEVILRCVPISNHLYFYWYRQILGQKVEFLVSFYNNEISEKSEIFDDQFSVERPDGSNFTLKIRSTKLEDSAMYFCASTFGQGANQPQHFGDGTRLSIL.